The next 8 T cell receptor beta chains were all read from a single sample in a study of blood T cell repertoires in COVID-19. The repertoire was sequenced with immunoSEQ multiplex PCR; TCRdb's copy has only in-frame clones and lacks some. The sample lists approximately 270,000 clones; about nine tenths were seen once. The sample comprised PBMCs or T cells enriched from blood (not recorded which). The origin of the receptors is a woman in her twenties or thirties with acute COVID-19.

This clone was found a few times. V and J are TRBV7-2 and TRBJ1-2, with D possibly matching TRBD1 (6 bases). Germline V gene sequence: CDR1 SGHTA, CDR2 FQGNSA. Deletions cut 2 bases from V and 2 bases from J, with 9 bases between. The CDR3 loop spans 14 amino acids. CDR3 in DNA: TGTGCCAGCAGCTTAAACAGGGCAAACTATGGCTACACCTTC. It is translated as CASSLNRANYGYTF.

The chain couples TRBV9 to TRBJ1-2, with D perhaps TRBD1 (6 bases). Trimming cost V 5 bases and J 4 bases, with 12 bases left between them. The CDR3 spans 13 residues. Germline V gene sequence: CDR1 SGDLS, CDR2 YYNGEE. The CDR3, as DNA: TGTGCCAGCAGGAGGGGGGGGCCCTATGGCTACACCTTC. The encoded protein is CASRRGGPYGYTF. The full variable domain, with the rest looked up from reference TRBV9 and TRBJ1-2, is DSGVTQTPKHLITATGQRVTLRCSPRSGDLSVYWYQQSLDQGLQFLIQYYNGEERAKGNILERFSAQQFPDLHSELNLSSLELGDSALYFCASRRGGPYGYTFGSGTRLTVV.

The chain joins TRBV7-6 to TRBJ2-1, with TRBD1 matching 8 bases. The CDR3 loop spans 16 amino acids. Germline V gene sequence: CDR1 SGHVS, CDR2 FNYEAQ. Trimming at V came to 5 bases and at J to 6 bases, leaving 12 bases not matched to a gene. CDR3 amino acids: CASSREQGEIGNEQFF. CDR3 sequence (DNA): TGTGCCAGCAGCAGAGAACAGGGGGAAATCGGCAATGAGCAGTTCTTC.

The chain carries TRBV28 and TRBJ2-2; D unresolved. This CDR3 is 14 amino acids long. V was cut by 3 bases and J by 1 base, with 6 bases left in between. Germline values: CDR1 MDHEN, CDR2 SYDVKM. The CDR3 DNA follows: TGTGCCAGCAGTTTTCCTCTGAACACCGGGGAGCTGTTTTTT. This gives the protein CASSFPLNTGELFF.

CDR3 sequence reads: CATSGQISTDTQYF. The CDR3 DNA reads as TGTGCCACCAGTGGACAGATTAGCACAGATACGCAGTATTTT. This sequence joins TRBV24-1 and TRBJ2-3, with a possible D match to TRBD1 (5 bases). The CDR3 runs 14 residues. Germline lookup yields CDR1 KGHDR and CDR2 SFDVKD. The V end was cut by 5 bases, the J end by 0 bases, with 8 bases between.

V is TRBV28 and J is TRBJ2-2, with TRBD1 as a possible D gene (5 bases). Germline CDR1 and CDR2: MDHEN and SYDVKM. The CDR3 runs 14 residues. V lost 5 bases and J lost 3, with 10 bases in between. The CDR3 is CASSPQGYTGELFF. The CDR3, as DNA: TGTGCCAGCAGTCCTCAGGGTTACACCGGGGAGCTGTTTTTT.

This chain joins TRBV6-5 and TRBJ2-7; 8 bases agree with TRBD2. After removal of 4 bases from V and 4 bases from J, the junction contained 6 bases not matched to a gene. This CDR3 is 14 amino acids long. Germline V gives CDR1 MNHEY, CDR2 SVGAGI. The CDR3 DNA is TGTGCCAGCAGTTTACTAGCGGAACCTTACGAGCAGTACTTC. Protein: CASSLLAEPYEQYF.

V is TRBV11-2 and J is TRBJ2-1, with a tentative D call TRBD1 (5 bases). V was trimmed by 5 bases and J by 0 bases, leaving 20 bases between them. The CDR3 sequence is 18 residues long. Germline CDR1 and CDR2: SGHAT and FQNNGV. CDR3 in DNA: TGTGCCAGCAGCCGAGAAGGGGCAGGAACCTACTCCTACAATGAGCAGTTCTTC. It translates to CASSREGAGTYSYNEQFF.